These 9 T cell receptor beta chains were all obtained from the same sample, sequenced in a study of T-cell reconstitution after alpha-beta-depleted transplantation in children. Preparing the TCRbeta library involved the use of unique molecular identifiers. One entry per CDR3 protein, called by TCRdb with MiXCR from the PCR reads. The sample contains hundreds of thousands of distinct CDR3 sequences, roughly a quarter of which appear only once. The specimen was PBMCs, collected before TCRalphabeta/CD19-depleted stem cell transplant. The receptors originated from a girl between 2 and 10 years old with Fanconi anemia, due to receive a stem cell transplant.

This clonotype was counted at least ten times. This chain connects TRBV3-1 to TRBJ1-4; 9 nucleotides align to TRBD1. V shed 3 bases and J 6 bases; nucleotides not matched to a gene: 14. Per germline, CDR1 LGHDT and CDR2 YNNKEL (reference sequence). The CDR3 totals 18 residues. The CDR3 reads CASSHSRDFGTGYEKLFF. The CDR3 DNA reads TGTGCCAGCAGCCATTCCCGGGATTTCGGGACAGGGTATGAAAAACTGTTTTTT.

This clonotype has more than one count but fewer than ten. This chain connects TRBV4-2 to TRBJ2-7; TRBD2 matches at 7 bases. The J segment lost 3 bases and the V segment lost 2 bases, leaving 4 bases of the junction unmatched. CDR3 size: 14 residues. From germline, CDR1 is LGHNA and CDR2 YNFKEQ. The CDR3: CASSQTSAYYEQYF. The DNA of the CDR3 is TGTGCCAGCAGCCAAACTAGCGCGTACTACGAGCAGTACTTC.

This clonotype occurred many times. This chain joins TRBV12-3 or TRBV12-4 and TRBJ2-1; D is undetermined. The V gene lost 2 bases and the J gene lost 6 bases, with 8 bases spanning the gap. The CDR3 runs to 13 residues. CDR3 in DNA: TGTGCCAGCAGTTTAAGGCCGGGCAATGAGCAGTTCTTC. This translates into CASSLRPGNEQFF.

This clonotype was seen many times. V and J are TRBV6-5 and TRBJ2-7, with 9 bases fitting TRBD2. The CDR3 contains 15 residues. Losses at the gene ends were 6 bases for V and 7 bases for J; bases not matched to a gene: 13. Per germline, CDR1 MNHEY and CDR2 SVGAGI. The CDR3 reads CASSPGAGGPWEQYF. In DNA form, the CDR3 reads TGTGCCAGCAGCCCAGGGGCGGGAGGGCCGTGGGAGCAGTACTTC.

The chain has TRBV6-5 and TRBJ2-7; TRBD1 aligns across 8 bases. Trimming removed 2 bases from V and 3 bases from J; junction bases left unmatched: 9. This CDR3 is built from 16 residues. Germline CDR1 is MNHEY and CDR2 is SVGAGI. The DNA of the CDR3 is TGTGCCAGCAGTTACGTGGGACAGGCGTACCACTACGAGCAGTACTTC. Translated, it gives CASSYVGQAYHYEQYF.

The chain carries TRBV20-1 and TRBJ2-7, with TRBD1 identical over 9 bases. Germline V CDR1 and CDR2: DFQATT, SNEGSKA (reference sequence). The CDR3 runs to 14 residues. V was pared by 0 bases and J by 3 bases, with 3 bases of the junction left unmatched. The CDR3 DNA reads as TGCAGTGCTAGAGAGTGGGGACAGGGCTACGAGCAGTACTTC. Protein: CSAREWGQGYEQYF.

V usage is TRBV7-2 and J usage is TRBJ2-5; D gene unclear. Trimming shortened V by 2 bases and J by 1 base, and 8 bases separated the two germline ends. CDR3 length: 14 amino acids. Germline lookup yields CDR1 SGHTA and CDR2 FQGNSA. The CDR3 DNA follows: TGTGCCAGCAGCTTAAGGGTAGCCCAAGAGACCCAGTACTTC. Translation: CASSLRVAQETQYF.

This clonotype has a count of ten or more. The chain couples TRBV7-6 to TRBJ1-6; perhaps TRBD1 as D (6 bases). Germline CDR1 is SGHVS and CDR2 is FNYEAQ. The V end was cut by 3 bases, the J end by 7 bases, with 10 bases between. The CDR3 is 14 residues long. The CDR3 here is CASSFDRINSPLHF. Here the CDR3 DNA reads TGTGCCAGCAGCTTCGACAGGATCAATTCACCCCTCCACTTT.

This clonotype was recorded at least ten times. This chain uses TRBV2 with TRBJ2-1, with 8 nucleotides matching TRBD2. Looked up from germline, CDR1 is SNHLY and CDR2 is FYNNEI. CDR3 length equals 15 residues. Germline trimming cut 4 bases from V and 7 bases from J; bases unmatched to any gene: 9. In DNA form, the CDR3 reads TGTGCCAGCAGTGGGAGCGGGAGAGGTAGGAATGAGCAGTTCTTC. Its protein is CASSGSGRGRNEQFF.